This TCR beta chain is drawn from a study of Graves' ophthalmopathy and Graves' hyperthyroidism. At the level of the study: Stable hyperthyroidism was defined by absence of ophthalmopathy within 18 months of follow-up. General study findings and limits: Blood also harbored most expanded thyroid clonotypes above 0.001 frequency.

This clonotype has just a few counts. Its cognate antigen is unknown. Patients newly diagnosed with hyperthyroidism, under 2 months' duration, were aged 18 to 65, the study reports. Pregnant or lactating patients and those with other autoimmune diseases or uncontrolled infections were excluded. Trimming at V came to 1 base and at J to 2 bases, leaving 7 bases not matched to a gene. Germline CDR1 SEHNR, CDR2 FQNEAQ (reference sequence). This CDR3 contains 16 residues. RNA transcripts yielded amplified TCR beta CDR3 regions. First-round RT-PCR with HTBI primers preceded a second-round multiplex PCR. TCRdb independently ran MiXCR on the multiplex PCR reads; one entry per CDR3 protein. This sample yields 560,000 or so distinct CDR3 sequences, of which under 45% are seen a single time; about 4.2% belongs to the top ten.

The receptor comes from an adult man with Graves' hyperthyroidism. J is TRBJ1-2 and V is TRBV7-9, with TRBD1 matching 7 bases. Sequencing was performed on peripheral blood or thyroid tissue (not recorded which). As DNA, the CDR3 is TGTGCCAGCAGCTTAGTGGGAACAGGGGCGAACTATGGCTACACCTTC. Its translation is CASSLVGTGANYGYTF.